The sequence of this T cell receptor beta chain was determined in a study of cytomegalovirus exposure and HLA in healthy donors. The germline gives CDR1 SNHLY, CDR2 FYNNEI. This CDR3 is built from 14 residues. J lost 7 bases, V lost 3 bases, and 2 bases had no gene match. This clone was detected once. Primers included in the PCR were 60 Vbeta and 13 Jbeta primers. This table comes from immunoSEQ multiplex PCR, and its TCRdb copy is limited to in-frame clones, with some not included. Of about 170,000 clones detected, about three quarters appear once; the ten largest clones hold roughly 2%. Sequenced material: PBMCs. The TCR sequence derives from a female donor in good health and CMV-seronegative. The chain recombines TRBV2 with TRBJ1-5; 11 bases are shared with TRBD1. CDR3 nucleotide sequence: TGTGCCAGCAGTGACCGGACAGGGGGCCAGCCCCAGCATTTT. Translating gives CASSDRTGGQPQHF.